Sequencing of this T cell receptor beta chain was carried out in a study of tissue T cells after allogeneic stem cell transplantation. This research-autopsy study prospectively enrolled adult allogeneic hematopoietic cell transplant recipients with steroid-refractory graft-versus-host disease. All graft-versus-host disease patients had gastrointestinal involvement and received several lines of directed therapy. Method: immunoSEQ multiplex PCR; TCRdb's copy keeps in-frame clones and lacks some. This table has more than 2,500 clones, roughly 70% appearing once. Study results and caveats: TCR repertoires tracked anatomic similarity, regardless of disease or transplant status.

A note on this clone: Antigen unknown.

CDR1 is SGHTA and CDR2 is FQGNSA in the germline V gene. V shed 2 bases and J 1 base; nucleotides not matched to a gene: 1. The CDR3 has 15 residues. The rearrangement links TRBV7-2 to TRBJ2-3; 9 bases align to TRBD2. The material was colon tissue, obtained at autopsy. This sequence was found in a male patient older than 55 with steroid-refractory graft-versus-host disease after an allogeneic stem cell transplant. Some T cells may possibly be graft donor cells. CDR3 in amino acids: CASSLRGGGTDTQYF. CDR3 nucleotides: TGTGCCAGCAGCTTACGCGGGGGGGGCACAGATACGCAGTATTTT.